Sequencing of this T cell receptor beta chain was carried out in a study of early T cells in non-severe SARS-CoV-2 infection. Study as a whole: Investigators sequenced bulk RNA drawn from unsorted whole blood, and chains remained unpaired. Study results and limitations: Matching results from VDJdb favored anti-spike CD8 responses, leaving private and CD4 specificities undetected.

This clonotype was counted many times. Its target is not known. Individually, cDNA molecules had unique molecular identifiers attached to them. Each CDR3 protein gets one entry after TCRdb re-called the 5' RACE reads with MiXCR. Of about 39,000 distinct CDR3 sequences listed, around 6% are singletons. V gave up 5 bases and J gave up 5 bases; unmatched junction bases: 9. The CDR3 covers 16 residues. Looked up from germline, CDR1 is LGHDT and CDR2 is YNNKEL (reference sequence). The material sequenced was whole blood, taken at baseline. This chain connects TRBV3-1 to TRBJ2-5; 12 nucleotides align to TRBD2. The receptor's source is an adult who was a healthcare worker with PCR-confirmed SARS-CoV-2 infection or an uninfected control (not recorded which). Here the CDR3 reads CASSDGLAGSQETQYF. The CDR3, as DNA: TGTGCCAGCAGCGATGGACTAGCGGGGTCTCAGGAGACCCAGTACTTC.